These 24 T cell receptor beta chains were all obtained from the same sample, sequenced in a study of T-cell reconstitution after alpha-beta-depleted transplantation in children. During its preparation, the TCRbeta library received unique molecular identifiers. Each CDR3 protein gets one entry after TCRdb re-called the PCR reads with MiXCR. The sample lists 600,000 or so distinct CDR3 sequences, roughly 24% occurring once. This sample comprised PBMCs, mostly from graft donor cells, obtained 360 days after TCRalphabeta/CD19-depleted stem cell transplant. These receptors all stem from a boy in the first two years of life who had a stem cell transplant for acute myeloid leukemia, so the T cells may come from the graft donor.

This clonotype showed up many times. This chain connects TRBV7-2 to TRBJ1-2, with D unclear. The CDR3 extends over 15 amino acids. CDR1 is SGHTA and CDR2 is FQGNSA in the germline V gene. V lost 7 bases to trimming and J lost 2 bases, with 17 bases between them. The chain's CDR3 is CASTLRTRANYGYTF. The CDR3 DNA reads as TGTGCCAGCACCCTGAGGACGAGGGCCAACTATGGCTACACCTTC.

The genes are TRBV5-6 and TRBJ2-7; TRBD1 matches at 7 bases. The CDR3 length is 13 residues. Germline V CDR1 and CDR2: SGHDT, YYEEEE. V shed 0 bases, J shed 5 bases, and the junction held 2 bases outside the gene matches. The CDR3 protein is CASSLGQGHEQYV. CDR3 sequence (DNA): TGTGCCAGCAGCTTGGGACAGGGACACGAGCAGTACGTC.

Here the CDR3 DNA reads TGCGCCAGCAGCTTTCCGACAGGGGAGAACACTGAAGCTTTCTTT. Residues: CASSFPTGENTEAFF. V is TRBV5-1 and J is TRBJ1-1, with 8 nucleotides matching TRBD1. The V gene's germline CDR1 is SGHRS and CDR2 YFSETQ. The CDR3 runs to 15 residues. The V gene end was trimmed by 2 bases and the J gene end by 1 base; junction bases not matched to a gene: 4.

This clonotype was found a few times. The DNA of the CDR3 is TGCAGTGCTAGAGATGCCGCCGGACTAGCGTATTCCTACGAGCAGTACTTC. The encoded protein is CSARDAAGLAYSYEQYF. This chain joins TRBV20-1 and TRBJ2-7; TRBD2 aligns across 9 bases. The CDR3 covers 17 residues. V dropped 0 bases and J dropped 1; count of bases not matched to a gene: 10. CDR1 and CDR2 from the germline V gene are DFQATT and SNEGSKA (reference sequence).

This clonotype was seen many times. The chain is built from TRBV28 and TRBJ2-5, with D possibly TRBD1 on 6 matching bases. Trimming removed 6 bases at V and 4 bases at J, with 21 bases between. Germline V gene sequence: CDR1 MDHEN, CDR2 SYDVKM. The CDR3 length is 16 residues. The CDR3 reads CASSTREQGYPETQYF. The DNA for the CDR3 is TGTGCCAGCAGCACCAGGGAGCAGGGGTATCCAGAGACCCAGTACTTC.

This sequence joins TRBV3-1 and TRBJ2-1; D uncertain. V was shortened by 0 bases and J by 10 bases, with 7 bases between the two germline ends. Germline CDR1 is LGHDT and CDR2 is YNNKEL (reference sequence). This CDR3 contains 12 residues. CDR3 DNA: TGTGCCAGCAGCCAAGAGGGCCTAGAGCAGTTCTTC. Residues: CASSQEGLEQFF.

There are a few counts of this clonotype. This chain joins TRBV7-9 and TRBJ2-7, with TRBD1 matching 9 bases. CDR3 length: 16 amino acids. Germline CDR1 SEHNR, CDR2 FQNEAQ (reference sequence). The trim removed 5 bases at V and 2 bases at J, leaving 10 bases unmatched. This CDR3 reads CASSTGEGQGTYEQYF. The CDR3 nucleotides are TGTGCCAGCAGCACCGGGGAAGGACAGGGGACCTACGAGCAGTACTTC.

The sample holds many counts of this clonotype. The V call is TRBV12-3 or TRBV12-4, the J call TRBJ1-1; D is undetermined. The CDR3 is 14 amino acids. The V gene lost 1 base and the J gene lost 4 bases, with 10 bases spanning the gap. CDR3 sequence (DNA): TGTGCCAGCAGTTTAGAGGGAGGGATCACTGAAGCTTTCTTT. It translates to CASSLEGGITEAFF.

The chain couples TRBV7-2 to TRBJ1-2; the D is unclear. The ends were cut back, 11 bases at V and 4 bases at J, with 5 bases in the middle. The germline V gene has CDR1 SGHTA and CDR2 FQGNSA. The CDR3 sequence is 9 residues long. The CDR3 region has the DNA TGTGCCGGCCCCTATGGCTACACCTTC. Translation: CAGPYGYTF.

This clonotype was detected many times. The rearrangement uses TRBV20-1 and TRBJ2-5; D remains ambiguous. The CDR3 spans 13 residues. V was pared by 3 bases and J by 2 bases, with 10 bases between. From germline, CDR1 is DFQATT and CDR2 SNEGSKA (reference sequence). The CDR3 DNA sequence: TGCAGTGCTAGTGATCGGGTACAAGAGACCCAGTACTTC. Amino acids: CSASDRVQETQYF.

A few counts support this clonotype. V usage is TRBV20-1 and J usage is TRBJ1-5; the D is unclear. V lost 4 bases, J lost 0 bases, and 13 bases lay in between. Germline V lookup: CDR1 DFQATT, CDR2 SNEGSKA (reference sequence). This CDR3 comprises 15 residues. CDR3 in amino acids: CSAILSIHSNQPQHF. CDR3 nucleotide sequence: TGCAGTGCTATTCTCTCAATTCATAGCAATCAGCCCCAGCATTTT.

The chain uses TRBV20-1 and TRBJ2-3; weak D call: TRBD1 (6 bases). The CDR3 extends over 15 amino acids. V was pared by 5 bases and J by 2 bases, with 17 bases between. Germline lookup yields CDR1 DFQATT and CDR2 SNEGSKA (reference sequence). The CDR3 sequence is CSAFPGAGSTDTQYF. The CDR3 nucleotides read TGCAGTGCTTTCCCAGGGGCAGGGTCCACAGATACGCAGTATTTT.

The chain combines TRBV11-2 with TRBJ2-3; 9 nucleotides align to TRBD2. The CDR3 has 17 residues. Trimming cost V 3 bases and J 0 bases; bases outside gene matches: 7. Germline CDR1 and CDR2: SGHAT and FQNNGV. CDR3 bases: TGTGCCAGCAGCTTTGGGCGCGGGGGGGTCAGCACAGATACGCAGTATTTT. The encoded protein is CASSFGRGGVSTDTQYF.

This clonotype appeared many times. The chain employs TRBV3-1 and TRBJ2-2; D is ambiguous. The V gene's germline CDR1 is LGHDT and CDR2 YNNKEL (reference sequence). V lost 4 bases and J lost 4, with 16 bases in between. CDR3 length: 16 residues. CDR3 in amino acids: CASSPDASRSTGELFF. The CDR3 bases are TGTGCCAGCAGCCCGGATGCAAGCCGTAGCACCGGGGAGCTGTTTTTT.

The rearrangement uses TRBV10-3 and TRBJ2-7, with D tentatively TRBD1 or TRBD2 (5 bases each). This CDR3 is built from 14 residues. Trimming left V 0 bases short and J 9 bases short, with 15 bases between. The germline gives CDR1 ENHRY, CDR2 SYGVKD. The DNA of the CDR3 is TGTGCCATCAGTGAGTCGGGACCCCGAGGGTGGCAGTACGTC. It is translated as CAISESGPRGWQYV.

This clonotype has at least ten counts. The chain combines TRBV20-1 with TRBJ2-5; TRBD2 matches 15 bases. V lost 0 bases to trimming and J lost 4 bases; unmatched junction nucleotides: 9. The CDR3 extends over 18 amino acids. Germline loops: CDR1 DFQATT, CDR2 SNEGSKA (reference sequence). The CDR3, as DNA: TGCAGTGCTAGAGATCTCGGACTAGCGGGGGGGCCTGGAGAGACCCAGTACTTC. Protein: CSARDLGLAGGPGETQYF.

This clonotype has a handful of counts. The rearrangement joins TRBV12-3 or TRBV12-4 to TRBJ1-1; no definite D call. The CDR3 totals 12 residues. The V end lost 6 bases, the J end lost 1 base, and 6 bases lay between the germline ends. Written as DNA, the CDR3 is TGTGCCAGCAGGGAGTCGAACACTGAAGCTTTCTTT. Translation: CASRESNTEAFF.

This clonotype was detected only a few times. This chain links TRBV20-1 with TRBJ2-5; D may be TRBD1 or TRBD2 (5 bases each). Trimming cost V 1 base and J 5 bases, with 11 bases left between them. The germline CDR1 and CDR2 sequences are DFQATT and SNEGSKA (reference sequence). The CDR3 extends over 13 amino acids. The DNA for the CDR3 is TGCAGTGCTAGAGGTCCGGGACGGGAGACCCAGTACTTC. Its translation is CSARGPGRETQYF.

This clonotype has more than one count but fewer than ten. J is TRBJ1-4 and V is TRBV6-1; the D is unclear. There are 14 residues in the CDR3. Germline-derived CDR1 and CDR2 are MNHNS and SASEGT. V was pared by 7 bases and J by 5 bases, with 14 bases between. CDR3: CASTSKDRNEKLFF. DNA for the CDR3: TGTGCCAGCACCTCAAAGGACCGAAATGAAAAACTGTTTTTT.

This clonotype was counted a few times. This chain uses TRBV28 with TRBJ1-3; tentative D call: TRBD1 (6 bases). Trimming removed 0 bases from V and 3 bases from J, with 9 bases in between. The V gene's germline CDR1 is MDHEN and CDR2 SYDVKM. The CDR3 runs 15 residues. The CDR3 nucleotides are TGTGCCAGCAGTTTATGGGGGGCAGGTGGAAACACCATATATTTT. Translating it yields CASSLWGAGGNTIYF.

The sample holds a few counts of this clonotype. The chain couples TRBV6-1 to TRBJ2-2; D unresolved. This CDR3 is built from 15 residues. CDR1 and CDR2 (germline): MNHNS, SASEGT. With 6 bases removed from V and 4 bases from J, the gap between germline ends came to 15 bases. The CDR3 sequence is CASSPHRTGTGELFF. The CDR3 nucleotides read TGTGCCAGCAGCCCACACCGGACGGGCACCGGGGAGCTGTTTTTT.

The genes are TRBV28 and TRBJ1-5; a possible D gene is TRBD1 (6 bases). V lost 2 bases and J lost 4, with 12 bases in between. This CDR3 has 15 residues. In germline, CDR1 is MDHEN, CDR2 SYDVKM. CDR3 loop: CASSLIPDSNQPQHF. The CDR3 nucleotides are TGTGCCAGCAGTTTAATCCCGGACAGTAATCAGCCCCAGCATTTT.

The V gene is TRBV5-1, the J gene TRBJ1-1, with TRBD1 matching over 7 bases. Unmatched junction bases numbered 9, after V lost 0 bases and J lost 7 bases. The CDR3 consists of 15 residues. CDR1 SGHRS and CDR2 YFSETQ come from the germline V gene. The CDR3 sequence: CASSLVGTDPDEAFF. The CDR3, as DNA: TGCGCCAGCAGCTTGGTCGGGACAGATCCAGATGAAGCTTTCTTT.

This clonotype was recorded many times. The chain employs TRBV11-1 and TRBJ2-7, with D tentatively TRBD1 (5 bases). V shed 6 bases and J shed 2 bases, with 11 bases lying between them. Germline V gene sequence: CDR1 SGHAT, CDR2 FQDESV (reference sequence). This CDR3 region has 13 residues. Written as DNA, the CDR3 is TGTGCCAGCAGTCCCACAGGAACCTACGAGCAGTACTTC. The encoded protein is CASSPTGTYEQYF.